The 10 T cell receptor beta chains below all came from one sample that was sequenced in a study of T cell repertoires in cytomegalovirus infection. TCRdb re-analysed the reads in MiXCR, keeping a single row per CDR3 protein. The data show about 360,000 distinct CDR3 sequences, around 18% seen once. Sequencing input: PBMCs. These TCRs come from a human donor in good health (CMV status not recorded). Some clones in this sample may be carry-over from other donors' samples.

The V gene is TRBV5-1, the J gene TRBJ2-3; 7 bases map to TRBD1. Germline values: CDR1 SGHRS, CDR2 YFSETQ. The CDR3 length is 15 residues. Germline trimming cut 0 bases from V and 2 bases from J; bases unmatched to any gene: 3. The CDR3 loop reads CASSLGDSDTDTQYF. In nucleotides, the CDR3 is TGCGCCAGCAGCTTGGGGGACAGTGACACAGATACGCAGTATTTT.

The CDR3 region is CASSTDTGELFF. Written as DNA, the CDR3 is TGCGCCAGCAGCACGGACACCGGGGAGCTGTTTTTT. The chain carries TRBV5-1 and TRBJ2-2; D unclear. Germline CDR1 SGHRS, CDR2 YFSETQ. Deletions cut 4 bases from V and 3 bases from J, with 4 bases between. The CDR3 loop spans 12 amino acids.

Details on this clonotype: Possible read error: a much larger clone is one base away. The chain's CDR3 is CASSLTGGGPGELFF. The CDR3 coding sequence is TGTGCCAGCAGCCTGACAGGGGGAGGCCCCGGGGAGCTGTTTTTT. The V call is TRBV6-5, the J call TRBJ2-2; 9 nucleotides line up with TRBD1. The CDR3 contains 15 residues. Germline V CDR1 and CDR2: MNHEY, SVGAGI. The V gene end was trimmed by 6 bases and the J gene end by 6 bases; junction bases not matched to a gene: 8.

The chain joins TRBV29-1 to TRBJ2-7, with TRBD1 matching 8 bases. The germline V gene encodes CDR1 SQVTM and CDR2 ANQGSEA. CDR3 length: 15 residues. J lost 5 bases, V lost 4 bases, and 13 bases had no gene match. The CDR3 DNA is TGCAGCGTTGGCCCAGGACAGGGAAGTCTAAACGAGCAGTACTTC. Its translation is CSVGPGQGSLNEQYF.

A few counts support this clonotype. The genes are TRBV4-2 and TRBJ2-3, with 9 bases identical to TRBD1. Germline V gene sequence: CDR1 LGHNA, CDR2 YNFKEQ. This CDR3 contains 15 residues. The ends lost 1 base at V and 4 bases at J; junction bases unmatched: 3. CDR3 residues: CASSQGQGGADTQYF. Written as DNA, the CDR3 is TGTGCCAGCAGCCAAGGACAGGGGGGAGCAGATACGCAGTATTTT.

The V gene is TRBV7-9, the J gene TRBJ2-5, with D maybe TRBD1 (5 bases). V lost 3 bases to trimming and J lost 7 bases, with 12 bases between them. This CDR3 region has 13 residues. The germline CDR1 and CDR2 sequences are SEHNR and FQNEAQ (reference sequence). CDR3 nucleotide sequence: TGTGCCAGCAGCTTTGCTCCCACAGGGACCCAGTACTTC. Residues: CASSFAPTGTQYF.

Ten or more counts support this clonotype. The chain combines TRBV5-4 with TRBJ2-4; 7 nucleotides line up with TRBD1. Germline values: CDR1 SGHNT, CDR2 YYREEE (reference sequence). Trimming cost V 4 bases and J 8 bases; bases outside gene matches: 21. The CDR3 length is 18 residues. CDR3: CASSHPEDRQTSRYIQYF. The CDR3 bases are TGTGCCAGCAGCCACCCAGAGGACAGGCAGACCTCCCGTTACATTCAGTACTTC.

This clonotype was counted many times. The chain links TRBV7-2 to TRBJ1-6, with no clear D. The length of the CDR3 is 13 residues. Trimming shortened V by 5 bases and J by 8 bases, and 10 bases separated the two germline ends. The germline V gene has CDR1 SGHTA and CDR2 FQGNSA. CDR3 bases: TGTGCCAGCAGCCCCCAGAATTATTCACCCCTCCACTTT. Translation gives CASSPQNYSPLHF.

The V gene is TRBV28, the J gene TRBJ1-5, with TRBD1 as a possible D gene (5 bases). V lost 4 bases and J 9 bases, leaving 16 bases between the germline ends. The CDR3 has 14 amino acids. Germline CDR1 and CDR2: MDHEN and SYDVKM. As DNA, the CDR3 is TGTGCCAGCAGTTCGGGGGTCTCGCTGGGGCCCCAGCATTTT. Protein sequence: CASSSGVSLGPQHF.

This clonotype was counted at least ten times. The V and J genes are TRBV7-2 and TRBJ2-5; 7 bases are shared with TRBD1. The CDR3 extends over 15 amino acids. The germline gives CDR1 SGHTA, CDR2 FQGNSA. Losses at the gene ends were 4 bases for V and 4 bases for J; bases not matched to a gene: 9. CDR3 bases: TGTGCCAGCAGCTACGGCGGAGACAGGGTAGAGACCCAGTACTTC. Protein product: CASSYGGDRVETQYF.